The entry below gives a single TCR beta chain sequence along with its context. These data belong to a study of PD-L1 blockade in urothelial cancer. Turning to the study itself: About nine tenths of the roughly 29 patients were men who had bladder-origin urothelial cancer. When blood samples were assessed, the median T cell count was some 140,000.

V was pared by 0 bases and J by 4 bases, with 13 bases between. This CDR3 has 16 residues. Germline CDR1 LGHNA, CDR2 YNFKEQ. Synthetically made TCR analog templates were put into each PCR as spikes. The repertoire was sequenced with immunoSEQ multiplex PCR; TCRdb's copy has only in-frame clones and lacks some. This sample has 46,000 or so clones; approximately 83% occur once, and the top ten carry 8.5% to 12%. Sample time point: peripheral blood 6 weeks after treatment start. This chain uses TRBV4-2 with TRBJ2-1, with D possibly being TRBD2 (6 bases). This clonotype originated in a man aged 55 to 70 with urothelial cancer. Sequencing used PBMCs, obtained around atezolizumab (anti-PD-L1) treatment. The CDR3 DNA sequence: TGTGCCAGCAGCCAAGATCCGGCTAGCGTGTACAATGAGCAGTTCTTC. Its protein is CASSQDPASVYNEQFF.